The 10 T cell receptor beta chains in this list originate from one sample, sequenced in a study of cytomegalovirus exposure and HLA in healthy donors. Vbeta (60) and Jbeta (13) primers were used in the PCR. Method: immunoSEQ multiplex PCR; TCRdb's copy keeps in-frame clones and lacks some. Of around 100,000 clones in the sample, approximately 70% are singletons; the top ten hold around 2.3%. The specimen sequenced was PBMCs. The receptors were gathered from a man aged 25 to 45 in good health and CMV-seronegative.

The gene calls are TRBV7-2 and TRBJ2-2; perhaps TRBD1 as D (6 bases). Between the trimmed V and J ends, which lost 3 bases and 6 bases, there was a span of 14 bases. Germline V gene lookup returns CDR1 SGHTA and CDR2 FQGNSA. The CDR3 totals 15 residues. CDR3 sequence reads: CASSFGTPRAGELFF. CDR3 bases: TGTGCCAGCAGCTTCGGGACACCGAGGGCCGGGGAGCTGTTTTTT. Together with reference TRBV7-2 and TRBJ2-2, the CDR3 gives the full variable domain: GAGVSQSPSNKVTEKGKDVELRCDPISGHTALYWYRQSLGQGLEFLIYFQGNSAPDKSGLPSDRFSAERTGGSVSTLTIQRTQQEDSAVYLCASSFGTPRAGELFFGEGSRLTVL.

The CDR3 reads CATSGDRGFSEAFF. As DNA, the CDR3 is TGTGCCACCTCGGGGGACAGGGGATTCAGTGAAGCTTTCTTT. The chain joins TRBV18 to TRBJ1-1, with 10 bases matching TRBD1. J lost 7 bases, V lost 10 bases, and 12 bases had no gene match. The CDR3 has 14 residues. The germline V gene encodes CDR1 KGHSH and CDR2 LQKENI.

A note on this clone: One end of the junction is discordant with germline, which a read error may explain. The V call is TRBV4-1, the J call TRBJ2-7; 9 bases line up with TRBD2. CDR1 MGHRA and CDR2 YSYEKL come from the germline V gene. This CDR3 is built from 13 residues. CDR3: CASSQIGLAGDVF. The CDR3 DNA follows: TGCGCCAGCAGCCAGATCGGCTTAGCGGGAGATGTCTTC.

The J gene is TRBJ1-2, the V gene TRBV5-1, with unresolved D. From germline, CDR1 is SGHRS and CDR2 YFSETQ. The ends were cut back, 3 bases at V and 7 bases at J, with 13 bases in the middle. The CDR3 is 13 amino acids. This chain's CDR3 is CASSSSGERGYTF. CDR3 DNA sequence: TGCGCCAGCAGCTCGTCTGGGGAGCGTGGCTACACCTTC.

DNA of the CDR3: TGTGCCTGGAGTGTAACGACAGGGCGAAACTATGGCTACACCTTC. It is translated as CAWSVTTGRNYGYTF. The gene calls are TRBV30 and TRBJ1-2; TRBD1 aligns across 7 bases. Germline V gene lookup returns CDR1 GTSNPN and CDR2 SVGIG (reference sequence). The V segment lost 0 bases and the J segment 2 bases; nucleotides outside the gene matches: 6. This CDR3 contains 15 residues.

The CDR3 protein is CASSLIGFPEAFF. The CDR3 DNA follows: TGTGCCAGCAGCTTAATCGGTTTCCCTGAAGCTTTCTTT. The chain couples TRBV7-9 to TRBJ1-1; D gene uncertain. The CDR3 runs to 13 residues. CDR1 is SEHNR and CDR2 is FQNEAQ in the germline V gene (reference sequence). The V and J ends lost 2 bases and 6 bases respectively, with 10 bases between them.

The genes are TRBV4-1 and TRBJ1-6; D is undetermined. The CDR3 is 16 amino acids. CDR1 is MGHRA, CDR2 YSYEKL, per germline. V lost 0 bases and J 3 bases, leaving 9 bases between the germline ends. The CDR3 coding sequence is TGCGCCAGCAGCCAAGAGCTCAGCGTCTATAATTCACCCCTCCACTTT. Encoded protein: CASSQELSVYNSPLHF.

This rearrangement joins TRBV27 to TRBJ1-1, with 9 nucleotides matching TRBD1. Trimming at V came to 5 bases and at J to 10 bases, leaving 8 bases not matched to a gene. Germline CDR1 MNHEY, CDR2 SMNVEV (reference sequence). The CDR3 runs to 13 residues. The CDR3 region has the DNA TGTGCCAGCAGTCTACAGGGGACAGGGCGAGCTTTCTTT. Protein: CASSLQGTGRAFF.

The V gene is TRBV9, the J gene TRBJ2-1, with 9 bases matching TRBD2. Trimming cost V 0 bases and J 16 bases; bases outside gene matches: 14. This CDR3 comprises 15 residues. CDR1 is SGDLS and CDR2 is YYNGEE in the germline V gene. The DNA of the CDR3 is TGTGCCAGCAGCGTAGGGCTTAGCGGGGGTACTTTCCGATTCTTC. It is translated as CASSVGLSGGTFRFF.

The CDR3 sequence is CASSIGDRPNQPQHF. DNA for the CDR3: TGTGCCAGTAGTATTGGGGACAGGCCTAATCAGCCCCAGCATTTT. The chain employs TRBV19 and TRBJ1-5, with 8 bases lining up with TRBD1. The V and J ends lost 3 bases and 4 bases, in that order; junction bases with no gene match: 5. Per the germline V gene, CDR1 is LNHDA and CDR2 is SQIVND (reference sequence). The CDR3 runs 15 residues.